A single sample is the source of the 2 T cell receptor beta chains below, sequenced in a study of T cells expressing NK-cell markers (dated by TCRdb to about 2020). The method behind the library was 5' RACE. Sequencer: Illumina HiSeq 2000. With the reads reprocessed by TCRdb, a single entry stands for each CDR3 protein sequence and no DNA is reported. The sample's table lists a count of about 260,000 distinct CDR3 sequences. The leading ten clones occupy around 0.4% of the sample. The specimen sequenced was blood T cells: a sorted CD56 or NKG2C T cell subset, CD4+ or CD8+ T cells, or bulk PBMC T cells (not recorded which). The receptors stem from a man in his late teens or twenties in good health. Donor details come from another sample of the same person, matched by shared clones.

The chain joins TRBV21-1 to TRBJ1-4; as DNA is missing, the TRBD1 call by TCRdb cannot be tested. TRBV21-1 is an annotated pseudogene. CDR3 size: 18 residues. CDR3 region: CASSNCPTGLGPRGKLFF.

This chain uses TRBV6-5 with TRBJ2-7; with no DNA, the TCRdb D assignment of TRBD2 cannot be verified. There are 14 residues in the CDR3. Germline assignment: CDR1 MNHEY and CDR2 SVGAGI. CDR3: CASSYITRSDEQYF.